This TCR beta chain was identified during a study of T-cell reconstitution after alpha-beta-depleted transplantation in children. This clonotype was found a few times. Its matching antigen is unknown. TCRbeta library construction was performed incorporating unique molecular identifiers. TCRdb analysed the PCR reads with MiXCR anew, one entry per CDR3 protein. The table shows about 870,000 distinct CDR3 sequences, with about 16% occurring only once. Study-level points and caveats: Some patients showed high day-60 TCRbeta diversity, which derived from surviving recipient T cells and thymic progenitors. Once a year had passed after transplant, T-cell counts and diversity came mostly from newly produced T cells. Several hundred expanded graft clones reportedly supplied alpha-beta T cells about two months after transplant.

The germline V and J ends were trimmed by 4 bases and 0 bases, with 14 bases remaining between them. CDR1 and CDR2 from the germline V gene are SGHRS and YFSETQ. This CDR3 has 15 residues. This TCR derives from a male patient under 18 who had a stem cell transplant for acute lymphoblastic leukemia, so the T cells may come from the graft donor. The rearrangement links TRBV5-1 to TRBJ2-7; D might be TRBD2 (6 bases). Here the sequenced sample was PBMCs, mostly from graft donor cells, taken 360 days after TCRalphabeta/CD19-depleted stem cell transplant. CDR3 nucleotides: TGCGCCAGCAGCCGGGGGACCGAGAGCTCCTACGAGCAGTACTTC. It yields the protein CASSRGTESSYEQYF.